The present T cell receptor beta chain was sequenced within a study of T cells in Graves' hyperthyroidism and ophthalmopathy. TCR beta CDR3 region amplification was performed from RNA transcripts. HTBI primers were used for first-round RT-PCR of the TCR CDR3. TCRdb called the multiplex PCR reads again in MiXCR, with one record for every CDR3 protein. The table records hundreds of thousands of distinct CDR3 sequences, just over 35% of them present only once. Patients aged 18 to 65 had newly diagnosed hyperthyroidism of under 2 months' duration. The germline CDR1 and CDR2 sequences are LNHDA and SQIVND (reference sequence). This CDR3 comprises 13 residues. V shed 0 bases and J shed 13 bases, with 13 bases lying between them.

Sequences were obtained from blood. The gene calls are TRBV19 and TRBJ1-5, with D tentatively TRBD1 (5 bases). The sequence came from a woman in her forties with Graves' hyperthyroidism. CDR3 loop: CASSIDRVSNQHF. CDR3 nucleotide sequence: TGTGCCAGTAGTATAGACAGGGTTAGCAATCAGCATTTT.